This T cell receptor beta chain is drawn from a study of cytomegalovirus exposure and HLA in healthy donors. Assay: immunoSEQ multiplex PCR; the TCRdb copy retains only in-frame clones and omits some. Here the sample spans about 130,000 clones, around nine tenths being singletons. A word on this clone: Its target is unknown.

General study points: Cytomegalovirus status was reportedly diagnosed by the classifier with high specificity and sensitivity. Subsequent analysis showed first-cohort TCR clusters tending to co-occur in around 110 validation repertoires. The study flagged around 150 TCR beta chains as cytomegalovirus-associated. Most TCR sequences proved rare, with some public TCRs found in many donors.

The CDR3 spans 18 residues. Trimming took 0 bases from V and 3 from J, leaving 19 bases between them. CDR1 and CDR2 (germline): SGHTA, FQGNSA. The chain couples TRBV7-2 to TRBJ2-3, with D possibly being TRBD2 (7 bases). Sequencing input: PBMCs. This TCR was sampled from a man under 40 in good health and CMV-seronegative. The CDR3 loop is CASSLAGGAGGRTDTQYF. The CDR3 nucleotides read TGTGCCAGCAGCTTAGCTGGGGGGGCTGGGGGGAGGACAGATACGCAGTATTTT.